This paragraph covers one T cell receptor beta chain sequence. TCRdb reanalysed the RT-PCR reads using MiXCR and keeps one entry per CDR3 protein. The data show over 15,000 distinct CDR3 sequences, under 70% seen once. The CDR3 runs 15 residues. The germline V gene encodes CDR1 SGDLS and CDR2 YYNGEE. Trimming took 0 bases from V and 2 from J, leaving 10 bases between them. The sample is drawn from a study of yellow fever vaccine responses in identical twins. The chain couples TRBV9 to TRBJ2-3; D ambiguous. The TCR originated in a woman younger than 30 who received the yellow fever vaccine. The material sequenced was T cells from blood (PBMCs), unsorted or a sorted subset (not recorded which), taken before or after yellow fever vaccination (not recorded which). The CDR3 reads CASSVDPSITDTQYF. The CDR3 DNA follows: TGTGCCAGCAGCGTAGACCCCTCCATCACAGATACGCAGTATTTT.